The next 6 T cell receptor beta chains were all read from a single sample in a study of siplizumab effects on memory and regulatory T cells. Some clones are missing from TCRdb's copy, which holds only in-frame ones; the method was immunoSEQ multiplex PCR. The repertoire holds about 75,000 clones, with just over 90% as singletons. Sequencing was performed on CD8+ T cells sorted from blood. These receptors originate from a human donor in good health.

This clone ranks as medium-sized. The rearrangement uses TRBV6-4 and TRBJ1-2, with TRBD1 matching 7 bases. Germline V gene sequence: CDR1 MRHNA, CDR2 SNTAGT. The length of the CDR3 is 15 residues. V shed 6 bases, J shed 1 base, and the junction held 8 bases outside the gene matches. The CDR3 is CASRNSTGLNYGYTF. The DNA for the CDR3 is TGTGCCAGCAGAAACTCGACAGGGCTTAACTATGGCTACACCTTC.

This chain links TRBV29-1 with TRBJ1-2; the D is unclear. The length of the CDR3 is 12 residues. Germline CDR1 and CDR2: SQVTM and ANQGSEA. Between the trimmed V and J ends, which lost 1 base and 5 bases, there was a span of 8 bases. CDR3 DNA sequence: TGCAGCGTTGAAGGGCGTCTGTATGGCTACACCTTC. Translating it yields CSVEGRLYGYTF.

The chain joins TRBV7-2 to TRBJ2-7, with no clear D. CDR3 length equals 10 residues. The germline V gene has CDR1 SGHTA and CDR2 FQGNSA. V was cut by 2 bases and J by 8 bases, with 4 bases left in between. Here the CDR3 reads CASSLIQQYF. In DNA form, the CDR3 reads TGTGCCAGCAGCTTAATCCAGCAGTACTTC.

This rearrangement joins TRBV7-8 to TRBJ2-7; D tentatively fits TRBD1 or TRBD2 (5 bases each). CDR3 length: 13 residues. V was shortened by 4 bases and J by 7 bases, with 14 bases between the two germline ends. Germline V CDR1 and CDR2: SGHVS, FQNEAQ. The CDR3 reads CASSSNWDPEQYF. The CDR3 DNA sequence: TGTGCCAGCAGCTCCAACTGGGACCCTGAGCAGTACTTC.

The table lists this clone with a count of one. The chain joins TRBV11-2 to TRBJ2-5, with 8 bases that match TRBD2. The ends lost 7 bases at V and 5 bases at J; junction bases unmatched: 12. The CDR3 consists of 15 residues. CDR1 is SGHAT, CDR2 FQNNGV, per germline. The CDR3 sequence is CASIRSGGPEETQYF. The DNA for the CDR3 is TGTGCCAGCATCCGCTCGGGGGGGCCAGAGGAGACCCAGTACTTC.

J is TRBJ2-7 and V is TRBV4-3; 8 nucleotides line up with TRBD2. After removal of 0 bases from V and 7 bases from J, the junction contained 8 bases not matched to a gene. The V gene's germline CDR1 is LGHNA and CDR2 YSLEER. The CDR3 consists of 15 residues. CDR3 nucleotides: TGCGCCAGCAGCCAAGATCAGCGGGGGCCTACGGAGCAGTACTTC. Its protein is CASSQDQRGPTEQYF.